This entry features one T cell receptor (beta chain) sequence. What it binds is unknown. The V end lost 6 bases, the J end lost 7 bases, and 19 bases lay between the germline ends. Germline lookup yields CDR1 LNHDA and CDR2 SQIVND (reference sequence). CDR3 length equals 15 residues. The sample comes from a study of identifying expanded T cells in peripheral blood. Some clones are missing from TCRdb's copy, which holds only in-frame ones; the method was immunoSEQ multiplex PCR. The table has roughly 61,000 clones, approximately 89% seen once. No infections or other immune events were documented during collection. Regarding the study as a whole: Clone count variance between roughly 2-week samples rose with total template count. Over about two and four weeks, about 15 and 18 clones changed, versus around 1.1 between replicates.

The clonotype was recovered from a person between 18 and 70 years old in good health. The V gene is TRBV19, the J gene TRBJ2-1; no definite D call. Sample: blood. The CDR3: CASRKAEKGTNEQFF. The CDR3 DNA reads as TGTGCCAGTAGAAAGGCGGAGAAAGGAACGAATGAGCAGTTCTTC.